The 17 T cell receptor beta chains reported below all come from one sample, sequenced in a study of T-cell memory formation after mild COVID-19. TCRdb itself ran the 5' RACE reads through MiXCR, one entry per CDR3 protein. This sample carries fewer than 150,000 distinct CDR3 sequences, about 6% of them seen once, and the ten largest clones take approximately 2%. Input material: PBMCs or a T cell subset sorted from them (not recorded which). These TCRs come from an adult woman who had mild COVID-19 (a few samples of this study predate the infection). Cell type and time point are not known.

This clonotype has at least ten counts. The chain couples TRBV29-1 to TRBJ2-7; the match to TRBD1 covers 8 bases. The CDR3 has 12 residues. With V trimmed by 4 bases and J by 2 bases, 1 base remained unmatched. CDR1 SQVTM and CDR2 ANQGSEA come from the germline V gene. CDR3 nucleotide sequence: TGCAGCGTTGGGGGACAGGCCTACGAGCAGTACTTC. Protein product: CSVGGQAYEQYF.

Only a few counts were recorded for this clonotype. For the CDR3, the DNA is TGCAGTGCTCGACCGGACAGGGGAAGCAATCAGCCCCAGCATTTT. This encodes CSARPDRGSNQPQHF. The chain recombines TRBV20-1 with TRBJ1-5, with 9 nucleotides matching TRBD1. The CDR3 spans 15 residues. Germline V gene data show CDR1 as DFQATT and CDR2 as SNEGSKA (reference sequence). Unmatched junction bases numbered 6, after V lost 5 bases and J lost 1 base.

This sequence joins TRBV7-9 and TRBJ1-1; 7 nucleotides match TRBD1. Trimming at V came to 5 bases and at J to 4 bases, leaving 4 bases not matched to a gene. This CDR3 has 13 residues. In germline, CDR1 is SEHNR, CDR2 FQNEAQ (reference sequence). CDR3 protein: CASSAQGITEAFF. The CDR3 DNA reads TGTGCCAGCAGCGCACAGGGGATCACTGAAGCTTTCTTT.

This chain connects TRBV12-3 or TRBV12-4 to TRBJ2-2; D gene ambiguous. Trimming left V 3 bases short and J 5 bases short, with 7 bases between. CDR3 length: 13 residues. CDR3 nucleotides: TGTGCCAGCAGTTTTATACGGACCGGGGAGCTGTTTTTT. Translating it yields CASSFIRTGELFF.

This clonotype has just a few counts. The V call is TRBV20-1, the J call TRBJ2-5; 7 nucleotides agree with TRBD2. V lost 3 bases, J lost 2 bases, and 6 bases stayed unmatched. The CDR3 runs to 14 residues. The germline CDR1 and CDR2 sequences are DFQATT and SNEGSKA (reference sequence). Written as DNA, the CDR3 is TGCAGTGCTAGTGGCGGGGGAAAACAAGAGACCCAGTACTTC. It encodes CSASGGGKQETQYF.

This sequence joins TRBV5-1 and TRBJ1-2, with D possibly matching TRBD1 (6 bases). Germline V gene lookup returns CDR1 SGHRS and CDR2 YFSETQ. The CDR3 consists of 13 residues. V lost 3 bases, J lost 6 bases, and 12 bases lay in between. CDR3 residues: CASSSTGTDGYTF. CDR3 nucleotide sequence: TGCGCCAGCAGCTCGACAGGAACTGATGGCTACACCTTC.

This clonotype was seen repeatedly, ten times or more. The genes are TRBV5-5 and TRBJ2-2; D call uncertain. CDR1 and CDR2 from the germline V gene are SGHKS and YYEKEE (reference sequence). The CDR3 sequence is 13 residues long. Trimming took 2 bases from V and 4 from J, leaving 6 bases between them. CDR3 coding DNA: TGTGCCAGCAGCTTCTCTATCACCGGGGAGCTGTTTTTT. Its translation: CASSFSITGELFF.

This clonotype was counted at least ten times. The chain uses TRBV20-1 and TRBJ2-1, with no clear D. The CDR3 contains 15 residues. Germline V gives CDR1 DFQATT, CDR2 SNEGSKA (reference sequence). V lost 5 bases and J lost 6, with 20 bases in between. The CDR3 sequence is CSAQPPTQNINEQFF. The CDR3 nucleotides are TGCAGTGCTCAACCCCCCACACAAAATATCAATGAGCAGTTCTTC.

The chain is built from TRBV6-5 and TRBJ2-2; D may match TRBD1 or TRBD2 (6 bases each). Germline CDR1 MNHEY, CDR2 SVGAGI. The CDR3 has 15 residues. V lost 6 bases and J 5 bases, leaving 16 bases between the germline ends. Here the CDR3 DNA reads TGTGCCAGCAGCCTGATTCGGGGGCGGACCGGGGAGCTGTTTTTT. It yields the protein CASSLIRGRTGELFF.

This clonotype was detected only a few times. The genes are TRBV4-3 and TRBJ2-2, with D possibly matching TRBD2 (5 bases). The length of the CDR3 is 16 residues. CDR1 is LGHNA and CDR2 is YSLEER in the germline V gene. V lost 0 bases to trimming and J lost 7 bases, with 15 bases between them. The CDR3 DNA reads TGCGCCAGCAGCCAAGAACCCGGGTTTCGGGACGGGGAGCTGTTTTTT. This translates into CASSQEPGFRDGELFF.

This clonotype has ten or more counts. J is TRBJ2-7 and V is TRBV7-2; D not resolved. This CDR3 comprises 16 residues. CDR1 is SGHTA, CDR2 FQGNSA, per germline. Trimming removed 1 base at V and 3 bases at J, with 16 bases between. DNA of the CDR3: TGTGCCAGCAGCTTAGGGGATTGGGCCTTACTCTACGAGCAGTACTTC. Its translation: CASSLGDWALLYEQYF.

This clonotype appeared a few times. J is TRBJ2-6 and V is TRBV19, with 9 bases aligning to TRBD1. Germline V lookup: CDR1 LNHDA, CDR2 SQIVND (reference sequence). V was clipped by 3 bases and J by 2 bases; unmatched bases: 8. The CDR3 is 18 amino acids. The CDR3, as DNA: TGTGCCAGTAGTATTACAGGGACAGGGATACCTGGGGCCAACGTCCTGACTTTC. Translating it yields CASSITGTGIPGANVLTF.

This clonotype appeared many times. The genes are TRBV4-1 and TRBJ2-2; 10 bases agree with TRBD2. V was clipped by 1 base and J by 3 bases; unmatched bases: 5. The CDR3 has 17 amino acids. The V gene's germline CDR1 is MGHRA and CDR2 YSYEKL. The DNA of the CDR3 is TGCGCCAGCAGCCAAGCGGGACTAGCGCGTGACACCGGGGAGCTGTTTTTT. Translation: CASSQAGLARDTGELFF.

In this sample, this clonotype turned up many times. The CDR3 reads CASSFDPGSYNEQFF. The CDR3 DNA follows: TGTGCCAGCAGCTTCGACCCCGGCTCCTACAATGAGCAGTTCTTC. The J gene is TRBJ2-1, the V gene TRBV7-2; no clear D. Germline loops: CDR1 SGHTA, CDR2 FQGNSA. This CDR3 is 15 amino acids long. Trimming cost V 3 bases and J 0 bases, with 9 bases left between them.

This clonotype was seen a handful of times. This chain connects TRBV2 to TRBJ1-1; no firm D call. Germline values: CDR1 SNHLY, CDR2 FYNNEI. The CDR3 runs 15 residues. V was clipped by 0 bases and J by 3 bases, with 11 bases between them. CDR3 amino acids: CASSEAPPGYTEAFF. The DNA for the CDR3 is TGTGCCAGCAGTGAAGCCCCCCCAGGCTACACTGAAGCTTTCTTT.

The chain links TRBV5-1 to TRBJ2-1; 9 bases fit TRBD1. The CDR3 sequence is 18 residues long. CDR1 and CDR2 from the germline V gene are SGHRS and YFSETQ. With V trimmed by 1 base and J by 3 bases, 11 bases remained unmatched. The CDR3, as DNA: TGCGCCAGCAGCTTGACCCGGGACAGGGTAGTTCTCTACAATGAGCAGTTCTTC. Translation gives CASSLTRDRVVLYNEQFF.

In this sample, this clonotype turned up a few times. The chain has TRBV6-5 and TRBJ1-6; TRBD1 matches at 8 bases. V was clipped by 2 bases and J by 10 bases; unmatched bases: 13. Germline values: CDR1 MNHEY, CDR2 SVGAGI. This CDR3 region has 17 residues. The CDR3 protein is CASSYLLDRARGSPLHF. DNA of the CDR3: TGTGCCAGCAGTTACCTCTTGGACAGGGCCCGCGGCTCACCCCTCCACTTT.